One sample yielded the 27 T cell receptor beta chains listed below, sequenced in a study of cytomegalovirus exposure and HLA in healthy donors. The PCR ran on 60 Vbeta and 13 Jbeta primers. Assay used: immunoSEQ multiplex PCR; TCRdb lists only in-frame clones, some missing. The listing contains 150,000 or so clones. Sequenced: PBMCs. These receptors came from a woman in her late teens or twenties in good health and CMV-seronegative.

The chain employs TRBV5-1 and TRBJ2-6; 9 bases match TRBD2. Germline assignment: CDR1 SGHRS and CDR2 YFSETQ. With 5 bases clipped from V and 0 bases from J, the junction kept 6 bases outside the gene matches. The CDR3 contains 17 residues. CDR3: CASRKAGGVSGANVLTF. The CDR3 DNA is TGCGCCAGCAGGAAGGCGGGAGGGGTCTCTGGGGCCAACGTCCTGACTTTC.

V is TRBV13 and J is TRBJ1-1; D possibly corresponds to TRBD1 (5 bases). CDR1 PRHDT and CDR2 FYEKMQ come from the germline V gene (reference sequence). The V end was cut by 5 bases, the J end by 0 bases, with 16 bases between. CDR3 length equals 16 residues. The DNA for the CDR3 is TGTGCCAGCAGCACATCCGTAGGGGAGGTGAACACTGAAGCTTTCTTT. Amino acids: CASSTSVGEVNTEAFF.

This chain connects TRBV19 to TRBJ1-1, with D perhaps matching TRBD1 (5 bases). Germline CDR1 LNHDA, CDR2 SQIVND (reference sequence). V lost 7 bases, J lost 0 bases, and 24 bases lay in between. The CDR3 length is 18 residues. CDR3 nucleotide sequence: TGTGCCAGTACTTCCGCTGGGGCAGTCCAACCTTTGAACACTGAAGCTTTCTTT. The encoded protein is CASTSAGAVQPLNTEAFF.

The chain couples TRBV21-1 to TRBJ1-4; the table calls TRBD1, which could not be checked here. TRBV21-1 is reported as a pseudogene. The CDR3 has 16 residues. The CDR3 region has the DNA TGTGCCAGCAGCAAATGGGCCACCGCAACTAATGAAAAACTGTTTTTT. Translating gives CASSKWATATNEKLFF.

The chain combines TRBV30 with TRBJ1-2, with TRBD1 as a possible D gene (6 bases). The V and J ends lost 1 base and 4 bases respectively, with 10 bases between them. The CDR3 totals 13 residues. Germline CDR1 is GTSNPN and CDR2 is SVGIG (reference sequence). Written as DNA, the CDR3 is TGTGCCTGGAGTGGGGGGCGCGGCTATGGCTACACCTTC. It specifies CAWSGGRGYGYTF.

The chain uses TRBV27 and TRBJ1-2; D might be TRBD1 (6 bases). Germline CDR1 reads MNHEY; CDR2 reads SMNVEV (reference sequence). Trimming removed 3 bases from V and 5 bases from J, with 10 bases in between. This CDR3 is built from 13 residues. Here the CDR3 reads CASSFATGYGYTF. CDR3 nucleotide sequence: TGTGCCAGCAGTTTCGCGACAGGTTATGGCTACACCTTC.

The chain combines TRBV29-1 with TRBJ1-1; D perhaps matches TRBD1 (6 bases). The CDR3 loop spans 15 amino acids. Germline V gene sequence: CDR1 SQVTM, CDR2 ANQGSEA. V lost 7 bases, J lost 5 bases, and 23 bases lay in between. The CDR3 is CSAPSGGGSSTEAFF. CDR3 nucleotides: TGCAGCGCCCCTTCCGGGGGGGGCTCGAGTACTGAAGCTTTCTTT.

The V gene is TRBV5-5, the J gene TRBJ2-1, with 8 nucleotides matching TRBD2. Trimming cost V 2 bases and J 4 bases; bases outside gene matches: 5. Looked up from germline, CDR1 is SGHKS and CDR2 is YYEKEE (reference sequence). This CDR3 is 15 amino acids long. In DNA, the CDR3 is TGTGCCAGCAGCTTATCGGGAGGGCTTTACAATGAGCAGTTCTTC. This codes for CASSLSGGLYNEQFF.

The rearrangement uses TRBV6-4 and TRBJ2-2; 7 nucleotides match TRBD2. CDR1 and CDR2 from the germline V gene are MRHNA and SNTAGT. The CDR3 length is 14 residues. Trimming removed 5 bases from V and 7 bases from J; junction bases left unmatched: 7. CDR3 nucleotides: TGTGCCAGCAGTTCGGGGCGGGAGAACGGGGAGCTGTTTTTT. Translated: CASSSGRENGELFF.

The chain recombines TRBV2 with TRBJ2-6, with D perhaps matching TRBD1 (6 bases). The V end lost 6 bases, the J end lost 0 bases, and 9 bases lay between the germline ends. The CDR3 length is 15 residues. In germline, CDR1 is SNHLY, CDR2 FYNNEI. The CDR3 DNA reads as TGTGCCAGCAGGGACAGCAGCTCTGGGGCCAACGTCCTGACTTTC. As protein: CASRDSSSGANVLTF.

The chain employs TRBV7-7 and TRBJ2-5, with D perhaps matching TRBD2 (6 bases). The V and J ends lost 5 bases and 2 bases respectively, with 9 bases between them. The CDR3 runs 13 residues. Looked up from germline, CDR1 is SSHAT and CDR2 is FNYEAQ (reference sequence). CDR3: CASSRDFQETQYF. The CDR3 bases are TGTGCCAGCAGCCGGGACTTTCAAGAGACCCAGTACTTC. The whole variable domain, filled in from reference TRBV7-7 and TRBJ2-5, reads GAGVSQSPRYKVTKRGQDVTLRCDPISSHATLYWYQQALGQGPEFLTYFNYEAQPDKSGLPSDRFSAERPEGSISTLTIQRTEQRDSAMYRCASSRDFQETQYFGPGTRLLVL.

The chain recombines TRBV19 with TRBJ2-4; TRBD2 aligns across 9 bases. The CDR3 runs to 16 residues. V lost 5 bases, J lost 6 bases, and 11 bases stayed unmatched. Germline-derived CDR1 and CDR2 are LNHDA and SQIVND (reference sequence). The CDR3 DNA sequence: TGTGCCAGTAGTGCCCGACTAGCGGTAGCGGGAAACATTCAGTACTTC. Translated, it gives CASSARLAVAGNIQYF.

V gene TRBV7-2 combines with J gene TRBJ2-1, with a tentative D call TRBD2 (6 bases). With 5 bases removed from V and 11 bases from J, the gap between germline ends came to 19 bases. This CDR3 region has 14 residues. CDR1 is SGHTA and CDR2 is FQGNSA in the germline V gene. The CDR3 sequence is CASSPSAGGEKQFF. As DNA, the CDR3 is TGTGCCAGCAGCCCAAGCGCGGGCGGGGAAAAGCAGTTCTTC.

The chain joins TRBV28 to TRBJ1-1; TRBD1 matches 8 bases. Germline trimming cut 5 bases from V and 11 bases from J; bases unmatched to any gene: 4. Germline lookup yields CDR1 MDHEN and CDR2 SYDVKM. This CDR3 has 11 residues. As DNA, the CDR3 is TGTGCCAGCAGTCAGGACAGGGTCGCTTTCTTT. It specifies CASSQDRVAFF. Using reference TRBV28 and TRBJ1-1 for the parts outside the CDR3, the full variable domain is DVKVTQSSRYLVKRTGEKVFLECVQDMDHENMFWYRQDPGLGLRLIYFSYDVKMKEKGDIPEGYSVSREKKERFSLILESASTNQTSMYLCASSQDRVAFFGQGTRLTVV.

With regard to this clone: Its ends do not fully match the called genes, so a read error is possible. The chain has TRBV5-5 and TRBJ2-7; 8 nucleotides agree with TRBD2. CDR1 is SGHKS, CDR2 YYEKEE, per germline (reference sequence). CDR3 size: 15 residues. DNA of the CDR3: TGTGCCAGCAGCTCGACTAGCGTAAGCTCCTCCGAGCAGTACTTC. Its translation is CASSSTSVSSSEQYF.

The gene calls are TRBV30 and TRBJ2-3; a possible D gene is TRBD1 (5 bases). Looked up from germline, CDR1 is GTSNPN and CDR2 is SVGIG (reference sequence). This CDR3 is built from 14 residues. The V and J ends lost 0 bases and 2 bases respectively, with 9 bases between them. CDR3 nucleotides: TGTGCCTGGAGTGTCAAGGGGAACACAGATACGCAGTATTTT. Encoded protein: CAWSVKGNTDTQYF.

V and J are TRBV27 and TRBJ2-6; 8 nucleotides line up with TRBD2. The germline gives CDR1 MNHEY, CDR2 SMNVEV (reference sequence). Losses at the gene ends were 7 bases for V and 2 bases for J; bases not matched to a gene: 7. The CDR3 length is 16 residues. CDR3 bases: TGTGCCAGCACCCAAGGGCGGGGGGCTGGGGCCAACGTCCTGACTTTC. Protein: CASTQGRGAGANVLTF.

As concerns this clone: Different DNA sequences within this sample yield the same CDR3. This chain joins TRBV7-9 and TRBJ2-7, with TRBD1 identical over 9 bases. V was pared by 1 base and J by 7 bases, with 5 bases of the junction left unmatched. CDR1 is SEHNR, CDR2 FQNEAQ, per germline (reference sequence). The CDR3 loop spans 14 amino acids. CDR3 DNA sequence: TGTGCCAGCAGCTTAGAGAATGGACAGGGGGAGCAGTACGTC. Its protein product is CASSLENGQGEQYV.

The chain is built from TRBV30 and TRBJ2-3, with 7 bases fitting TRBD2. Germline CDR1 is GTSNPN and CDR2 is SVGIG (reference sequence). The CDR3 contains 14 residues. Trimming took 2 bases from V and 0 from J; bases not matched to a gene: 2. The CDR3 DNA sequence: TGTGCCTGGAGTCGGGACTACAGCACAGATACGCAGTATTTT. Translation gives CAWSRDYSTDTQYF.

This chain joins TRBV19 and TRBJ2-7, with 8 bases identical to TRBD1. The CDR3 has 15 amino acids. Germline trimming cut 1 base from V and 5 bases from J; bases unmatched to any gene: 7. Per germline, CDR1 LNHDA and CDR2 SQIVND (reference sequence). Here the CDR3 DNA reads TGTGCCAGTAGTATAGGAGGACAGGGCGTCGACGAGCAGTACTTC. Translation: CASSIGGQGVDEQYF.

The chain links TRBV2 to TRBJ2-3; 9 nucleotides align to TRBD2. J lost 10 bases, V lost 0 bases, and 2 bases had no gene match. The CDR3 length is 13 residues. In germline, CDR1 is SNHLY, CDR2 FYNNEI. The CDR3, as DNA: TGTGCCAGCAGTGAAGCTCTAGCGGGATCGCAGTATTTT. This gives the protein CASSEALAGSQYF.

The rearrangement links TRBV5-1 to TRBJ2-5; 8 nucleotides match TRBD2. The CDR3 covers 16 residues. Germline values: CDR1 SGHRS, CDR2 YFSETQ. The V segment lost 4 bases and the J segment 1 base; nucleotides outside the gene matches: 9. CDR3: CASSLSGKRGQETQYF. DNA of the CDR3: TGCGCCAGCAGCCTTAGCGGGAAAAGGGGCCAAGAGACCCAGTACTTC. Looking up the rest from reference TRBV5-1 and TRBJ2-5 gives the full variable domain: KAGVTQTPRYLIKTRGQQVTLSCSPISGHRSVSWYQQTPGQGLQFLFEYFSETQRNKGNFPGRFSGRQFSNSRSEMNVSTLELGDSALYLCASSLSGKRGQETQYFGPGTRLLVL.

The CDR3 DNA sequence: TGTGCCAGCAGCTTATACGGAGGGGACACCGGGGAGCTGTTTTTT. This gives the protein CASSLYGGDTGELFF. The chain couples TRBV7-3 to TRBJ2-2; maybe TRBD2 (6 bases). CDR1 and CDR2 from the germline V gene are SGHTA and FQGTGA. The ends were cut back, 2 bases at V and 3 bases at J, with 10 bases in the middle. The CDR3 spans 15 residues.

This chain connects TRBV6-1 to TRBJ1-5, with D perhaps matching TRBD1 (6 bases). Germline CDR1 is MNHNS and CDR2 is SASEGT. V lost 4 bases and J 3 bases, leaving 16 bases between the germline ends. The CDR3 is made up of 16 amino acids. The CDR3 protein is CASSGFHGQINQPQHF. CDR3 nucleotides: TGTGCCAGCAGTGGGTTCCATGGACAGATCAATCAGCCCCAGCATTTT.

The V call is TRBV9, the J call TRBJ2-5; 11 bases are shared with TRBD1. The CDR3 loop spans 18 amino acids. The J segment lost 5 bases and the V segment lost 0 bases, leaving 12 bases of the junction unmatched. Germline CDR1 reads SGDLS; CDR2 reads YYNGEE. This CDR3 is CASSVGTGGSHLWETQYF. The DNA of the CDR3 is TGTGCCAGCAGCGTAGGGACAGGGGGCTCCCACCTCTGGGAGACCCAGTACTTC. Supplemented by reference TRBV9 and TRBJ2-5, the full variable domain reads DSGVTQTPKHLITATGQRVTLRCSPRSGDLSVYWYQQSLDQGLQFLIQYYNGEERAKGNILERFSAQQFPDLHSELNLSSLELGDSALYFCASSVGTGGSHLWETQYFGPGTRLLVL.

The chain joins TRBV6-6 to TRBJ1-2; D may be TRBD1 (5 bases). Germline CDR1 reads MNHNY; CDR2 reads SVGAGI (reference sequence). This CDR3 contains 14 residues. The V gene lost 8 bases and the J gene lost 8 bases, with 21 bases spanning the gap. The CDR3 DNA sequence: TGTGCCAGCGGCCAGCATGGGGCCCCTATGGGCTACACCTTC. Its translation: CASGQHGAPMGYTF.

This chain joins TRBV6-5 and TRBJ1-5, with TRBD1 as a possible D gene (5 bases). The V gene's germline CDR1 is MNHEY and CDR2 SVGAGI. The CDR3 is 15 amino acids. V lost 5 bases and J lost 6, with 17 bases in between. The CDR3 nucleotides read TGTGCCAGCAGTATGGGCCAGGGCGTTGGTCAGCCCCAGCATTTT. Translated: CASSMGQGVGQPQHF.